This TCR beta chain appears in the sequencing data of a study of T cell responses to AZD1222 COVID-19 vaccine (dated by TCRdb to the early 2020s). For the wider study: A total of 233 trial participants underwent TCR sequencing, of whom some 210 received two doses of AZD1222 and about 25 received two doses of the MenACWY control vaccine. Trial participants were enrolled into age subgroups of 18-55, 56-69 and 70-plus years, which contained about 150, 28 and 57 TCR-sequenced participants, respectively.

The time point label for this specimen denotes: about 28 days (+/-7) after the second vaccine dose. AZD1222 recipients whose second dose came at about 4 weeks and those whose second dose came at about 12 weeks were combined into one group, since spike-specific TCR depth and breadth did not differ between the two schedules. Vaccinee samples came from UK trials COV001 and COV002, including a single-blind randomized controlled phase 2/3 trial of AZD1222 (ChAdOx1 nCoV-19) in healthy adults. For TCRbeta chain sequencing, PBMC samples were collected from trial participants at day 0 and at day 28 after the second dose. The CDR3 regions of human TCRbeta chains were analyzed by immunosequencing. On the authors' methods: TCRs in the repertoires were compared against a reference library of SARS-CoV-2-specific TCRs that had been generated with the MIRA antigen-specificity platform. Breadth meant the fraction of unique TCRs that were SARS-CoV-2-associated, whereas depth meant the fraction of total T cells that were SARS-CoV-2-associated. Using the MIRA data, each spike-specific TCR was mapped to the spike region that the TCR reacts to and placed in a CD4 or CD8 class. Log10-transformed breadth and depth values were compared by one-way ANOVA with Sidak's multiple comparisons tests. TCRdb limited this immuneACCESS table to in-frame rearrangements with V and J called. A share of clones is missing; checked studies link under half to unresolved V genes, and the rest is unexplained. V and J calls and clone size come straight from that table; D and trimming were deduced from the DNA. The sample yields 130,000 to 150,000 clones; more than 75% were counted once. The top ten clones comprise less than 2.5% of the sample.

A word on this clone: The antigen it binds to is not known. No quality values exist for individual bases; no much larger clone is one base distant.

Results the study describes overall, beyond this receptor: After two AZD1222 doses, spike-specific TCR breadth and depth were significantly higher than at day 0 and than in MenACWY recipients. In the small 56-69-year group, the increase in depth fell short of significance, most likely because of low power. Nearly half of unique spike-specific TCRs reportedly recognized epitopes outside regions mutated in the B.1.351 and B.1.1.7 variants. Participants were mostly white British and included more females than males, and it was suggested by the authors that clonal diversity may have been underestimated. Because no day 14 peak-response samples were available, the repertoires could be characterized only after the peak T cell response. Conclusions about previously exposed vaccinees are limited, since just six AZD1222 recipients were seropositive for SARS-CoV-2 at baseline. Vaccine-associated CD4 TCRs spanned the whole spike protein, with dominant responses in regions 160-218 and 743-854.

Looking up the germline V gene yields CDR1 SGDLS and CDR2 YYNGEE. Deletion took 2 bases off V and 2 bases off J, with a span of 8 bases between the germline ends. Taken from cysteine to phenylalanine, the CDR3 has 13 residues. Only CDR3 DNA remains: 39 bases, in frame from the first base. This TCR was recovered from an adult who received the AZD1222 COVID-19 vaccine. The sample in question was peripheral blood, obtained 28 days after the second AZD1222 dose. Rearrangement joined TRBV9 to TRBJ2-7; the D gene is possibly TRBD1, with 5 bases matching. The CDR3 region: CASSVEDTYEQYF. The DNA sequence follows: TGTGCCAGCAGCGTTGAGGACACCTACGAGCAGTACTTC.